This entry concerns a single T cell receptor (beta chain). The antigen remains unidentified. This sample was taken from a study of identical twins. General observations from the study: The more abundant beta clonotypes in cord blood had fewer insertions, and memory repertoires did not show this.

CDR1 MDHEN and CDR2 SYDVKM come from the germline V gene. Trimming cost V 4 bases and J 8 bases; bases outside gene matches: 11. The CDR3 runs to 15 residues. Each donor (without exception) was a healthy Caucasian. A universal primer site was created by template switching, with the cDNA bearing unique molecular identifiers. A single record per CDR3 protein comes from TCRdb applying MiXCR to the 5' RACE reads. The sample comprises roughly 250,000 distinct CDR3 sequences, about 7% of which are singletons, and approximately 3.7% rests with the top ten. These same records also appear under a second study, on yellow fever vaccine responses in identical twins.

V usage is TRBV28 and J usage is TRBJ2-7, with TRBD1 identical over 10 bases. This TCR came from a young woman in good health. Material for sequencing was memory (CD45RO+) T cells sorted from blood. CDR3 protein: CASSSLGTGASQQYF. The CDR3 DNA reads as TGTGCCAGCAGTTCCCTCGGGACAGGGGCCTCACAGCAGTACTTC.